The T cell receptor beta chain described here comes from a study of T cells in localized non-small cell lung cancer. Profiling relied on immunoSEQ multiplex PCR, and the TCRdb table lists in-frame clones only, not all of them. The table lists thousands of clones, 25% to 30% of them singletons. In its sample, this clone was seen a few times. Its antigen is undetermined. The CDR3 sequence is 12 residues long. Looked up from germline, CDR1 is MNHGY and CDR2 is SAAAGT. The ends were cut back, 5 bases at V and 7 bases at J, with 8 bases in the middle. Findings and limits, study-wide: Higher blood T cell density tracked longer overall survival. Sequencing involved a lone tumor region, leaving heterogeneity possible.

This clonotype was sampled from a woman aged 35-75 years with stage III lung adenocarcinoma. The source was lung tumor tissue, collected before any cancer treatment. This chain connects TRBV6-8 to TRBJ2-2; no clear D. The CDR3 spells CASSVGFGELFF. CDR3 DNA sequence: TGTGCCAGCAGTGTAGGGTTCGGGGAGCTGTTTTTT.